A selection of T cell receptor beta chains follows, all from one sample in a study of T-cell memory formation after mild COVID-19. MiXCR was run by TCRdb on the 5' RACE reads, yielding one entry per CDR3 protein. The sample lists 250,000 to 350,000 distinct CDR3 sequences, just under 20% occurring once. Sequencing input: PBMCs or a T cell subset sorted from them (not recorded which). Source of these receptors: a man between 18 and 35 years old who had mild COVID-19 (a few samples of this study predate the infection). Cell type and time point are not known. CDR3s include the opening cysteine and the closing phenylalanine or tryptophan. The D gene is left open where the match is weak. A row's size may be missing; if present it is once, few, many or a size class.

>-|TRBJ2-7|few|TRBV7-6
CASSIAVSYEQYF
TGTGCCAGCAGCATAGCGGTCTCCTACGAGCAGTACTTC
>TRBD2|TRBJ2-3|-|TRBV7-3
CASSISPGAGGPNTQYF
TGTGCCAGCAGCATCTCCCCGGGGGCGGGGGGGCCCAATACGCAGTATTTT
>-|TRBJ1-2|few|TRBV6-5
CATRTYYGYTF
TGTGCCACCCGGACCTACTATGGCTACACCTTC
>TRBD1|TRBJ2-1|few|TRBV7-9
CASSHGQGEYNEQFF
TGTGCCAGCAGCCACGGACAGGGCGAGTACAATGAGCAGTTCTTC
>-|TRBJ2-6|few|TRBV6-5
CASRGQILSGANVLTF
TGTGCCAGCCGAGGACAGATTCTCTCTGGGGCCAACGTCCTGACTTTC
>-|TRBJ2-3|-|TRBV29-1
CSVEETSTDTQYF
TGCAGCGTTGAAGAGACCAGCACAGATACGCAGTATTTT
>TRBD1|TRBJ1-4|-|TRBV10-2
CASSDSDRGFEKLFF
TGCGCCAGCAGTGATTCGGACAGGGGCTTCGAAAAACTGTTTTTT
>-|TRBJ2-7|-|TRBV6-2/TRBV6-3
CASSSMGGTYEQYF
TGTGCCAGCAGTTCGATGGGGGGCACCTACGAGCAGTACTTC
>-|TRBJ1-1|-|TRBV5-1
CASSQVGGPGTEAFF
TGCGCCAGCAGCCAGGTTGGAGGGCCGGGCACTGAAGCTTTCTTT
>-|TRBJ2-3|-|TRBV9
CASSPRTGSDTQYF
TGTGCCAGCAGCCCCCGTACAGGGTCAGATACGCAGTATTTT
>-|TRBJ2-6|-|TRBV7-2
CASSLSPGANVLTF
TGTGCCAGCAGCTTAAGCCCTGGGGCCAACGTCCTGACTTTC
>-|TRBJ1-5|-|TRBV28
CASSFQPQHF
TGTGCCAGCAGTTTTCAGCCCCAGCATTTT
>-|TRBJ1-2|few|TRBV7-2
CASSLGTYGYTF
TGTGCCAGCAGCTTAGGGACTTATGGCTACACCTTC
>-|TRBJ2-2|few|TRBV6-5
CASRPYRTTTKRPGELFF
TGTGCCAGCAGGCCTTATAGGACAACCACAAAAAGGCCCGGGGAGCTGTTTTTT
>TRBD2|TRBJ2-1|-|TRBV7-2
CASAIAGGRNEQFF
TGTGCCAGCGCCATAGCGGGGGGCCGCAATGAGCAGTTCTTC
>TRBD1|TRBJ2-7|-|TRBV12-3/TRBV12-4
CASSFRGGSYEQYF
TGTGCCAGCAGTTTCAGAGGGGGCAGCTACGAGCAGTACTTC
>TRBD1|TRBJ1-2|few|TRBV3-1
CASSRWTGTNYGYTF
TGTGCCAGCAGCCGTTGGACAGGGACTAACTATGGCTACACCTTC
>-|TRBJ1-1|-|TRBV18
CASSPPLGRNTEAFF
TGTGCCAGCTCACCACCGCTCGGCCGAAACACTGAAGCTTTCTTT
>-|TRBJ2-3|-|TRBV6-1
CASSELGPSDTQYF
TGTGCCAGCAGTGAATTGGGGCCTTCAGATACGCAGTATTTT
>-|TRBJ2-2|-|TRBV18
CASSPYRENTGELFF
TGTGCCAGCTCACCGTACAGGGAGAACACCGGGGAGCTGTTTTTT
>-|TRBJ1-2|-|TRBV4-3
CASSTGDTGEGYTF
TGCGCCAGCAGCACGGGGGACACCGGAGAGGGCTACACCTTC
>-|TRBJ1-1|few|TRBV28
CASSPTGYTEAFF
TGTGCCAGCAGTCCCACAGGATACACTGAAGCTTTCTTT